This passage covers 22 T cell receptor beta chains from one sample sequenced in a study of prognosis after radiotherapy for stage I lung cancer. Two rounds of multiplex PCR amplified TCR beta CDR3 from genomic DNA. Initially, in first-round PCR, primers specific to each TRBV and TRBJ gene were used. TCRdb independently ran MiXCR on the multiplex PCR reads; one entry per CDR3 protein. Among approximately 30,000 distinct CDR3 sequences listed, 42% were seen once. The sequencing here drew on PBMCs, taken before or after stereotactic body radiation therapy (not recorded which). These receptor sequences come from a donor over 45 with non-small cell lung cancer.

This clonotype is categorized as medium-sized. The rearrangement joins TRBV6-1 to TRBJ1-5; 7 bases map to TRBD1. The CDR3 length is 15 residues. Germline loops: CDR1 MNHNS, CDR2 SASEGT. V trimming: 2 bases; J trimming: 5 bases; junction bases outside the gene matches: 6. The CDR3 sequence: CASSEPGQDHQPQHF. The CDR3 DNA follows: TGTGCCAGCAGTGAACCAGGACAGGACCATCAGCCCCAGCATTTT.

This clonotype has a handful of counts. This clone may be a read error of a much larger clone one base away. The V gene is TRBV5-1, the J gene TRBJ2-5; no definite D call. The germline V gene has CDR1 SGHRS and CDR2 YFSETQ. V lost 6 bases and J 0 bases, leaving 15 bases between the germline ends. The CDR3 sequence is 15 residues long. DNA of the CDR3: TGCGCCAGCATCCCCCGCATGTGGTACCAAGAGACCCAGTACTTC. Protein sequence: CASIPRMWYQETQYF. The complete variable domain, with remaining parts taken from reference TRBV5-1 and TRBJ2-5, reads KAGVTQTPRYLIKTRGQQVTLSCSPISGHRSVSWYQQTPGQGLQFLFEYFSETQRNKGNFPGRFSGRQFSNSRSEMNVSTLELGDSALYLCASIPRMWYQETQYFGPGTRLLVL.

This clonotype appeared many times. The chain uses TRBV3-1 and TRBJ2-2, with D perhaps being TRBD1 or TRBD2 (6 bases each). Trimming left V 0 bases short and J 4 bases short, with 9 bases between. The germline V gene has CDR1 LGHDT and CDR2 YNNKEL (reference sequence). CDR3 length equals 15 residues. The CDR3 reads CASSQDPGATGELFF. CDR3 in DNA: TGTGCCAGCAGCCAAGATCCGGGGGCCACCGGGGAGCTGTTTTTT.

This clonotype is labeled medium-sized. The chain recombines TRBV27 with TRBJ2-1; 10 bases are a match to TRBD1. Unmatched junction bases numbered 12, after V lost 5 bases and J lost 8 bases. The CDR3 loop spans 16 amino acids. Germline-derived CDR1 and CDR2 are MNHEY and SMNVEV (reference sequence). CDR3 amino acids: CASSPRDRGSGYEQFF. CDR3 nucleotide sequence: TGTGCCAGCAGTCCCCGGGACAGGGGATCTGGATATGAGCAGTTCTTC.

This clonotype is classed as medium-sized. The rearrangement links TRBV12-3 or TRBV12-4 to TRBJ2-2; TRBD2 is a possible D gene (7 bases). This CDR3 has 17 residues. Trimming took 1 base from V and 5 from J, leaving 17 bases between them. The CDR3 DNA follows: TGTGCCAGCAGTTTAGATGCGGGGGCATCGAGAACCGGGGAGCTGTTTTTT. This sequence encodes CASSLDAGASRTGELFF.

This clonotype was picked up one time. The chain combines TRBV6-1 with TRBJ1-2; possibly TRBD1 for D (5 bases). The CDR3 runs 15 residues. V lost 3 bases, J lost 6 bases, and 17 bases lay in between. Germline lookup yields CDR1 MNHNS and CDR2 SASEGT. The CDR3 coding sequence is TGTGCCAGCAGTGACAGGAAGAATTCAGGGAATGGCTACACCTTC. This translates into CASSDRKNSGNGYTF.

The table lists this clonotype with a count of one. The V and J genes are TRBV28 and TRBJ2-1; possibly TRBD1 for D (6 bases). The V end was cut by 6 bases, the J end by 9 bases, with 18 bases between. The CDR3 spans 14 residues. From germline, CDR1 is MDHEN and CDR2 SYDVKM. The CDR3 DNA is TGTGCCAGCAGAAACCGACAGGTTTACGGTGAGCAGTTCTTC. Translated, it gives CASRNRQVYGEQFF.

As DNA, the CDR3 is TGCAGTGCTACAAGACAAAAGGATGGCTACACCTTC. This gives the protein CSATRQKDGYTF. The chain couples TRBV20-1 to TRBJ1-2; D is unclear. CDR1 and CDR2 (germline): DFQATT, SNEGSKA (reference sequence). Trimming cost V 4 bases and J 6 bases, with 12 bases left between them. The CDR3 is 12 amino acids.

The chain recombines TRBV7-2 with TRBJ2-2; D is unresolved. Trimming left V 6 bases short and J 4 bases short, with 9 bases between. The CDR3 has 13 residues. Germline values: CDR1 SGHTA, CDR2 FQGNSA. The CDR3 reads CASSSQPTGELFF. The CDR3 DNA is TGTGCCAGCAGTTCCCAGCCCACCGGGGAGCTGTTTTTT.

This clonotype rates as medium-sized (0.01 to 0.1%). The CDR3 loop is CASRRTARYEQYF. The CDR3 DNA reads as TGTGCCAGCAGGCGGACAGCCAGGTACGAGCAGTACTTC. The chain uses TRBV28 and TRBJ2-7; D is possibly TRBD1 (6 bases). The V end lost 6 bases, the J end lost 4 bases, and 13 bases lay between the germline ends. The CDR3 is made up of 13 amino acids. The V gene's germline CDR1 is MDHEN and CDR2 SYDVKM.

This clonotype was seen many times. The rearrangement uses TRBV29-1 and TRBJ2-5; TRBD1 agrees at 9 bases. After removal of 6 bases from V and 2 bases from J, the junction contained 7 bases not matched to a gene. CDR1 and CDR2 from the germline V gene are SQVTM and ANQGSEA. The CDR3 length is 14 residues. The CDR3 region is CSVLQGALQETQYF. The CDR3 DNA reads TGCAGCGTGTTACAGGGGGCCTTACAAGAGACCCAGTACTTC.

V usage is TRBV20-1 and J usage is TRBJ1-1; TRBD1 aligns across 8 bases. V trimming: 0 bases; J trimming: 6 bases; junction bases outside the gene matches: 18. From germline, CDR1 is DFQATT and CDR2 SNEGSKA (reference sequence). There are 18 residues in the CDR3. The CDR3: CSARDLRGTGIKLAEAFF. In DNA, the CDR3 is TGCAGTGCTAGAGACCTCCGGGGGACAGGAATAAAATTGGCTGAAGCTTTCTTT.

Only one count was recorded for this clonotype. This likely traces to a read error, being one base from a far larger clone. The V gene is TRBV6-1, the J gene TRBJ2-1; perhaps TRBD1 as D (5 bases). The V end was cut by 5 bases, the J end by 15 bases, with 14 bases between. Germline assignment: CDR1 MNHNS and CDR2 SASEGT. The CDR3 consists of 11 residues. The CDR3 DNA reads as TGTGCCAGCAGTCTACAGGTGAGATGGTTCTTC. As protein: CASSLQVRWFF.

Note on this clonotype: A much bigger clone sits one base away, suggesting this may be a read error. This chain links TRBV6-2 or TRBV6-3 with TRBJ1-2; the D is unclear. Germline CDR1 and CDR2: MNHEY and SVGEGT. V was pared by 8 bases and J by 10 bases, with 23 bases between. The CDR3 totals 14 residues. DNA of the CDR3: TGTGCCAGCGGTGAAGGTCTGGGGATAGGTGTCTACACCTTC. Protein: CASGEGLGIGVYTF.

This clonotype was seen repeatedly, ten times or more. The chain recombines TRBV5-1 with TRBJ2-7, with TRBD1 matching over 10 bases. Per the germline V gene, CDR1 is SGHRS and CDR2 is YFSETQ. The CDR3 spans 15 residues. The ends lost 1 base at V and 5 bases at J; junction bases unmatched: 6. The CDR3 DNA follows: TGCGCCAGCAGCTTGTCCGGGACAGGGGAGGACGAGCAGTACTTC. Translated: CASSLSGTGEDEQYF.

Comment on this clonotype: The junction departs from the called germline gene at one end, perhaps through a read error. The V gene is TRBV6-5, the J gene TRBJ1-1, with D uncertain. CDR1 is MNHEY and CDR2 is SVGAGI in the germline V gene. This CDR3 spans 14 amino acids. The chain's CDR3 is CAISFMGSGAEAFF. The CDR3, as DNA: TGTGCCATCAGTTTCATGGGCAGCGGGGCTGAAGCTTTCTTT.

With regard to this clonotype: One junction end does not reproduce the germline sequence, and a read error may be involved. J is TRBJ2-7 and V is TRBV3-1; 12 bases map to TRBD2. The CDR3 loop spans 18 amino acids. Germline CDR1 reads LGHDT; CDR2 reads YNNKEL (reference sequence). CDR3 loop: CASSQYQGLAGTSYEQYF. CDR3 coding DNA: TGTGCCAGTAGCCAATACCAAGGACTAGCGGGAACATCCTACGAGCAGTACTTC.

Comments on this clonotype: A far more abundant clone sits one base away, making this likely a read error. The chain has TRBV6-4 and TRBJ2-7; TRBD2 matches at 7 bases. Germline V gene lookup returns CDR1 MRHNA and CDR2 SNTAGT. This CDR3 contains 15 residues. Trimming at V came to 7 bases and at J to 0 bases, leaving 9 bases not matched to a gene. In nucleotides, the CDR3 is TGTGCCAGCATTGGGAGGGGCCGTAGCTCCTACGAGCAGTACTTC. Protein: CASIGRGRSSYEQYF.

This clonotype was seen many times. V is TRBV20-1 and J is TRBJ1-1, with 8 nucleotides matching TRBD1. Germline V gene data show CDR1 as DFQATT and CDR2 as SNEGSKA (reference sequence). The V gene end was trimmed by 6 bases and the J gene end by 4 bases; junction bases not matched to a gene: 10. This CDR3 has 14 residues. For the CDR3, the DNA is TGCAGTGCCAGGACAGGGCGCGCATTCACTGAAGCTTTCTTT. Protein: CSARTGRAFTEAFF.

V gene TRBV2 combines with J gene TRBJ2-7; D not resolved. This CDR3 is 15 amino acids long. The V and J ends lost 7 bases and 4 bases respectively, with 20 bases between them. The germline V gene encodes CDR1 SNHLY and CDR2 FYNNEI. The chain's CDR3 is CASIGFETPPYEQYF. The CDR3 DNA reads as TGTGCCAGCATTGGTTTCGAGACCCCACCTTACGAGCAGTACTTC. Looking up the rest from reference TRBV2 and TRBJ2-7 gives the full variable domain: EPEVTQTPSHQVTQMGQEVILRCVPISNHLYFYWYRQILGQKVEFLVSFYNNEISEKSEIFDDQFSVERPDGSNFTLKIRSTKLEDSAMYFCASIGFETPPYEQYFGPGTRLTVT.

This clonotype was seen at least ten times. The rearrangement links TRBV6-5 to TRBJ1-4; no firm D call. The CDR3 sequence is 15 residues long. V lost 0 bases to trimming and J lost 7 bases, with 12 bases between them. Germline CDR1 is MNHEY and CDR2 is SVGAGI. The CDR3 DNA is TGTGCCAGCAGTTACTCCCCCATCTTCGGTGAAAAACTGTTTTTT. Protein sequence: CASSYSPIFGEKLFF.

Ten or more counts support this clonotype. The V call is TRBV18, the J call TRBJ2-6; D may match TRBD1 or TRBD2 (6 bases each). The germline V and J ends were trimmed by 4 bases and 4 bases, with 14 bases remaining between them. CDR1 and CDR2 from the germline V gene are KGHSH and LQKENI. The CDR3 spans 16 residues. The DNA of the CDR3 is TGTGCCAGCTCACTATCGGGGGCGCCCGGGGCCAACGTCCTGACTTTC. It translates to CASSLSGAPGANVLTF. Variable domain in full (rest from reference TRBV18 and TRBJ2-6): NAGVMQNPRHLVRRRGQEARLRCSPMKGHSHVYWYRQLPEEGLKFMVYLQKENIIDESGMPKERFSAEFPKEGPSILRIQQVVRGDSAAYFCASSLSGAPGANVLTFGAGSRLTVL.